These T cell receptor beta chains were read from a single sample in a study of OX40 agonist ivuxolimab in advanced cancers. Sequencing used immunoSEQ multiplex PCR; TCRdb keeps in-frame clones, though not all of them. The sample has 12,000 or so clones; about 81% are singletons. Source: CD4+ or CD8+ T cells sorted from blood, taken in a trial of the OX40 agonist ivuxolimab. Every receptor here comes from an adult with an advanced solid tumor such as melanoma, head and neck, liver or kidney cancer. Each CDR3 is given with its conserved first and last residue. Fields, in order: clone size, V gene, J gene, D gene, CDR3 DNA, CDR3 protein. D genes are given only for firm matches. Where a row states a size, it is once, few, many or the class of an expanded clone; other rows omit it.

clone size: -
V gene: TRBV7-3
J gene: TRBJ2-2
D gene: -
CDR3 DNA: TGTGCCAGCAGCCCCGTTTTAGCGGCCGGAGTGGGGGAGCTGTTTTTT
CDR3 protein: CASSPVLAAGVGELFF

clone size: -
V gene: TRBV5-4
J gene: TRBJ1-2
D gene: -
CDR3 DNA: TGTGCCAGCAGTTTGGAAAGTGATGGCTACACCTTC
CDR3 protein: CASSLESDGYTF

clone size: -
V gene: TRBV5-4
J gene: TRBJ2-3
D gene: -
CDR3 DNA: TGTGCCAGCAGCCTGGAGGGAGATACGCAGTATTTT
CDR3 protein: CASSLEGDTQYF

clone size: -
V gene: TRBV9
J gene: TRBJ1-2
D gene: TRBD1
CDR3 DNA: TGTGCCAGCAGCCCCGGGACAGGGACTAACTATGGCTACACCTTC
CDR3 protein: CASSPGTGTNYGYTF

clone size: -
V gene: TRBV7-9
J gene: TRBJ2-5
D gene: -
CDR3 DNA: TGTGCCAGCAGCTTAGCAGACACCCCGATACTGGGAGAGACCCAGTACTTC
CDR3 protein: CASSLADTPILGETQYF

clone size: -
V gene: TRBV7-9
J gene: TRBJ2-7
D gene: -
CDR3 DNA: TGTGCCAGCAGCTTAACCGACACAAACTACGAGCAGTACTTC
CDR3 protein: CASSLTDTNYEQYF

clone size: once
V gene: TRBV6-1
J gene: TRBJ2-6
D gene: -
CDR3 DNA: TGTGCCAGCAGTGAAATCGGGGGCTCTGGGGCCAACGTCCTGACTTTC
CDR3 protein: CASSEIGGSGANVLTF

clone size: -
V gene: TRBV7-9
J gene: TRBJ1-2
D gene: TRBD1
CDR3 DNA: TGTGCCAGCAGCTTAGCGGGACAGGCGGTCTATGGCTACACCTTC
CDR3 protein: CASSLAGQAVYGYTF

clone size: -
V gene: TRBV11-2
J gene: TRBJ2-7
D gene: -
CDR3 DNA: TGTGCCAGCAGCTTAAAGGCAGGGTTAGGGGTCTACGAGCAGTACTTC
CDR3 protein: CASSLKAGLGVYEQYF

clone size: few
V gene: TRBV15
J gene: TRBJ1-4
D gene: TRBD1
CDR3 DNA: TGTGCCACCAGCAGATACCGGACAGGGGGGGAGGAAAAACTGTTTTTT
CDR3 protein: CATSRYRTGGEEKLFF

clone size: -
V gene: TRBV7-6
J gene: TRBJ2-2
D gene: TRBD1
CDR3 DNA: TGTGCCAGCAGCCCAAGGGACAGGGATCCCGGGGAGCTGTTTTTT
CDR3 protein: CASSPRDRDPGELFF

clone size: -
V gene: TRBV19
J gene: TRBJ1-1
D gene: TRBD1
CDR3 DNA: TGTGCCAGTACCTACAGGGGGCGCGACACTGAAGCTTTCTTT
CDR3 protein: CASTYRGRDTEAFF

clone size: once
V gene: TRBV2
J gene: TRBJ1-2
D gene: -
CDR3 DNA: TGTGCCAGCGGCGCCGGTGGAGAAGCCTATGGCTACACCTTC
CDR3 protein: CASGAGGEAYGYTF

clone size: few
V gene: TRBV30
J gene: TRBJ2-5
D gene: -
CDR3 DNA: TGTGCCTGGGGGGACAGCGGGGAGACCCAGTACTTC
CDR3 protein: CAWGDSGETQYF

clone size: -
V gene: TRBV6-5
J gene: TRBJ2-1
D gene: -
CDR3 DNA: TGTGCCAGCAGTTACGTGGCGGGACACCGGGGTGAGCAGTTCTTC
CDR3 protein: CASSYVAGHRGEQFF

clone size: few
V gene: TRBV7-9
J gene: TRBJ1-2
D gene: TRBD1
CDR3 DNA: TGTGCCAGCAGCCCTTCAACAGGGGACTATGGCTACACCTTC
CDR3 protein: CASSPSTGDYGYTF

clone size: -
V gene: TRBV6-5
J gene: TRBJ2-5
D gene: -
CDR3 DNA: TGTGCCAGCAGTTATCTGACTGGGCAAGAGACCCAGTACTTC
CDR3 protein: CASSYLTGQETQYF

clone size: once
V gene: TRBV25-1
J gene: TRBJ2-6
D gene: -
CDR3 DNA: TGTGCCAGCAGTTTTACAGGGTCTGGGGCCAACGTCCTGACTTTC
CDR3 protein: CASSFTGSGANVLTF

clone size: -
V gene: TRBV6-5
J gene: TRBJ2-7
D gene: TRBD1
CDR3 DNA: TGTGCCAGCAGTTACTCGGGACAGATGGGAGTCTACGAGCAGTACTTC
CDR3 protein: CASSYSGQMGVYEQYF

clone size: medium-sized
V gene: TRBV5-6
J gene: TRBJ1-2
D gene: -
CDR3 DNA: TGTGCCAGCAGCTTGTTCGGGACATGGGAATGGAACTATGGCTACACCTTC
CDR3 protein: CASSLFGTWEWNYGYTF

clone size: -
V gene: TRBV5-5
J gene: TRBJ2-5
D gene: -
CDR3 DNA: TGTGCCAGCAGCTTGGTGGGGGAGACCCAGTACTTC
CDR3 protein: CASSLVGETQYF

clone size: -
V gene: TRBV7-6
J gene: TRBJ2-5
D gene: -
CDR3 DNA: TGTGCCAGCAGCCCCGGCGGGGTGGACTGGGAGACCCAGTACTTC
CDR3 protein: CASSPGGVDWETQYF

clone size: once
V gene: TRBV4-1
J gene: TRBJ2-5
D gene: -
CDR3 DNA: TGCGCCACGTGGCCGGGCCGTGGTAGTGAGCAGTACTTC
CDR3 protein: CATWPGRGSEQYF

clone size: once
V gene: TRBV9
J gene: TRBJ2-1
D gene: -
CDR3 DNA: TGTGCCAGCAGCGTAGACGGCGGGACCTACAATGAGCAGTTCTTC
CDR3 protein: CASSVDGGTYNEQFF